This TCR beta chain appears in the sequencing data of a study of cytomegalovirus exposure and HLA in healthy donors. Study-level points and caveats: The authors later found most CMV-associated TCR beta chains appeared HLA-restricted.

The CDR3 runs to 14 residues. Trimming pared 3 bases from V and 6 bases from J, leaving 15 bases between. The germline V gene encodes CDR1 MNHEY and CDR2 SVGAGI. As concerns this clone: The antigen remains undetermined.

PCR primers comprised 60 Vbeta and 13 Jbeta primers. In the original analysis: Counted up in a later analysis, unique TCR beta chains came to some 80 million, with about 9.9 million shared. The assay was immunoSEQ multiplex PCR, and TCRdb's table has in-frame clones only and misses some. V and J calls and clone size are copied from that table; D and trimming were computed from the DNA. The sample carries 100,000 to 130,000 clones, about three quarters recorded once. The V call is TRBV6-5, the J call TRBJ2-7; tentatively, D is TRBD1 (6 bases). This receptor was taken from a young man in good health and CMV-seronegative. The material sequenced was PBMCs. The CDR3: CASSYVQGLGEQYF. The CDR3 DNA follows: TGTGCCAGCAGTTATGTTCAGGGGTTGGGCGAGCAGTACTTC.